The clone carrying this TCR beta chain came up a few times. This sample is drawn from a study of blood T cell repertoires in COVID-19. The V gene end was trimmed by 5 bases and the J gene end by 6 bases; junction bases not matched to a gene: 7. The CDR3 consists of 14 residues. CDR1 is SGHNT and CDR2 is YYREEE in the germline V gene (reference sequence). Original processing notes: Amplification with reference gene primers provided the estimates of nucleated cell counts. This table comes from immunoSEQ multiplex PCR, and its TCRdb copy is limited to in-frame clones, with some not included. Clonal size and the V and J genes are those of that table, whereas D and trimming came from the DNA. The sample records approximately 450,000 clones, around 89% being singletons.

The V gene is TRBV5-4, the J gene TRBJ1-2, with TRBD1 identical over 10 bases. The sequencing input was peripheral blood. This receptor was identified in a woman aged 25-40 years with acute or convalescent COVID-19. CDR3 DNA: TGTGCCAGCAGAACGGACAGGGGGATCGATGGCTACACCTTC. Encoded protein: CASRTDRGIDGYTF.